This T cell receptor (beta chain) was recovered during a study of blood T cells in healthy people across ages. Alongside a J-beta primer mix, a sample-barcoded 5' primer served in a second PCR lasting roughly 7 to 11 cycles. Sequencing yielded, for each sample, at least 2.5 million paired-end reads carrying CDR3. Using its own MiXCR run on the 5' RACE reads, TCRdb lists one record per CDR3 protein. The data show roughly 800,000 distinct CDR3 sequences, 36% seen once. Around 9.5 milliliters of peripheral blood were drawn from each donor. This clonotype has a count of ten or more. The germline V and J ends were trimmed by 4 bases and 0 bases, with 11 bases remaining between them. The CDR3 is 15 residues long. Germline V gene data show CDR1 as LGHNA and CDR2 as YSLEER.

The chain is built from TRBV4-3 and TRBJ2-3; possible D gene TRBD1, 6 bases. Sample: blood. The clonotype comes from a man aged 18 to 29 in good health. The CDR3 loop reads CASSPGTLSTDTQYF. Here the CDR3 DNA reads TGCGCCAGCAGCCCCGGGACACTCAGCACAGATACGCAGTATTTT.